The rows below give T cell receptor beta chains drawn from one sample of a study of T cell responses to AZD1222 COVID-19 vaccine. Produced via immunoSEQ multiplex PCR; TCRdb's table is partial and in-frame only. Of approximately 96,000 clones listed, around 90% are singletons. Source: peripheral blood, taken 28 days after the second AZD1222 dose. These receptors originate from an adult who received the AZD1222 COVID-19 vaccine. CDR3s include the opening cysteine and the closing phenylalanine or tryptophan. Each record gives: D gene, clone size, V gene, J gene, CDR3 DNA, CDR3 protein. The D gene is left open where the match is weak. Only part of the rows carry a size: once, few, many, or a class if the clone is expanded.

D gene: TRBD1; clone size: NA; V gene: TRBV6-5; J gene: TRBJ1-2; CDR3 DNA: TGTGCCAGCAAGGGCGGGACAGGGGGCTTTGGCTACACCTTC; CDR3 protein: CASKGGTGGFGYTF
D gene: NA; clone size: NA; V gene: TRBV9; J gene: TRBJ1-6; CDR3 DNA: TGTGCCAGCAGCGTGGACACTAATAATTCACCCCTCCACTTT; CDR3 protein: CASSVDTNNSPLHF
D gene: TRBD1; clone size: NA; V gene: TRBV27; J gene: TRBJ1-2; CDR3 DNA: TGTGCCAGCAGTCCATATGGCCCGGGACAGAACTATGGCTACACCTTC; CDR3 protein: CASSPYGPGQNYGYTF
D gene: NA; clone size: NA; V gene: TRBV30; J gene: TRBJ2-1; CDR3 DNA: TGTGCCTGGAGTGGTCCCCGTCCCGTTGTGTTCTTC; CDR3 protein: CAWSGPRPVVFF
D gene: NA; clone size: NA; V gene: TRBV7-9; J gene: TRBJ2-3; CDR3 DNA: TGTGCCAGCACCAATAGGGGGGGGATCACAGATACGCAGTATTTT; CDR3 protein: CASTNRGGITDTQYF
D gene: NA; clone size: NA; V gene: TRBV2; J gene: TRBJ2-7; CDR3 DNA: TGTGCCAGCAGTGTGGACACCGGAGCAAACGAGCAGTACTTC; CDR3 protein: CASSVDTGANEQYF
D gene: NA; clone size: NA; V gene: TRBV6-5; J gene: TRBJ2-2; CDR3 DNA: TGTGCCAGCAGTTTTGACAGGAAGAACACCGGGGAGCTGTTTTTT; CDR3 protein: CASSFDRKNTGELFF
D gene: TRBD2; clone size: NA; V gene: TRBV7-9; J gene: TRBJ2-3; CDR3 DNA: TGTGCCAGCAGCTTCCTAGCGGGAGTCACAGATACGCAGTATTTT; CDR3 protein: CASSFLAGVTDTQYF
D gene: TRBD2; clone size: NA; V gene: TRBV20-1; J gene: TRBJ2-3; CDR3 DNA: TGCAGTGCTAGTGAGCGGGATAGCACAGATACGCAGTATTTT; CDR3 protein: CSASERDSTDTQYF
D gene: TRBD1; clone size: NA; V gene: TRBV7-3; J gene: TRBJ2-7; CDR3 DNA: TGTGCCAGCAGCCCAGACAGGGCGAACTCCTACGAGCAGTACTTC; CDR3 protein: CASSPDRANSYEQYF
D gene: NA; clone size: NA; V gene: TRBV28; J gene: TRBJ1-4; CDR3 DNA: TGTGCCAGCAGTGTCGGTCAGGAAAAACTGTTTTTT; CDR3 protein: CASSVGQEKLFF
D gene: NA; clone size: NA; V gene: TRBV5-1; J gene: TRBJ2-5; CDR3 DNA: TGCGCCAGCAGCGACAGGAGCCTGGGGACCCAGTACTTC; CDR3 protein: CASSDRSLGTQYF
D gene: TRBD1; clone size: NA; V gene: TRBV5-8; J gene: TRBJ1-5; CDR3 DNA: TGTGCCAGCAGCCTCGGGACAGGGACCCCCCAGCATTTT; CDR3 protein: CASSLGTGTPQHF
D gene: NA; clone size: NA; V gene: TRBV9; J gene: TRBJ1-2; CDR3 DNA: TGTGCCAGCACCCCGGTCCAAGCTAACTATGGCTACACCTTC; CDR3 protein: CASTPVQANYGYTF
D gene: TRBD2; clone size: NA; V gene: TRBV24-1; J gene: TRBJ2-3; CDR3 DNA: TGTGCCACCAGTGATTCCAGGACTAGCGGGTATACTCAGATTAGCACAGATACGCAGTATTTT; CDR3 protein: CATSDSRTSGYTQISTDTQYF
D gene: TRBD2; clone size: NA; V gene: TRBV3-1/TRBV3-2; J gene: TRBJ2-1; CDR3 DNA: TGTGCCAGCAGCCACACTAGCGGGAGGGCTCATGAGCAGTTCTTC; CDR3 protein: CASSHTSGRAHEQFF
D gene: TRBD1; clone size: once; V gene: TRBV6-6; J gene: TRBJ1-1; CDR3 DNA: TGTGCCAGTAACTTACAGGGGGTGGTGACTGAAGCTTTCTTT; CDR3 protein: CASNLQGVVTEAFF
D gene: NA; clone size: NA; V gene: TRBV5-1; J gene: TRBJ1-1; CDR3 DNA: TGCGCCAGCAGCTTGGGGTTTGTTGTTTTGACAGGTCCGGGCACTGAAGCTTTCTTT; CDR3 protein: CASSLGFVVLTGPGTEAFF
D gene: NA; clone size: NA; V gene: TRBV10-1; J gene: TRBJ1-3; CDR3 DNA: TGCGCCAGCAGTGAGATCAACAGGGCCGACTCTGGAAACACCATATATTTT; CDR3 protein: CASSEINRADSGNTIYF
D gene: TRBD2; clone size: NA; V gene: TRBV9; J gene: TRBJ2-5; CDR3 DNA: TGTGCCAGCAGCACCTTACCGCTAGCGGGAGAAGAGACCCAGTACTTC; CDR3 protein: CASSTLPLAGEETQYF
D gene: NA; clone size: NA; V gene: TRBV5-1; J gene: TRBJ2-5; CDR3 DNA: TGCGCCAGCAGCTTTAGGGGGGACCAAGAGACCCAGTACTTC; CDR3 protein: CASSFRGDQETQYF
D gene: NA; clone size: NA; V gene: TRBV5-1; J gene: TRBJ2-2; CDR3 DNA: TGCGCCAGCAGCCCCGGGAGCATAAACACCGGGGAGCTGTTTTTT; CDR3 protein: CASSPGSINTGELFF
D gene: TRBD1; clone size: NA; V gene: TRBV2; J gene: TRBJ1-4; CDR3 DNA: TGTGCCAGCAGCAAACAGGGGGCTAATGAAAAACTGTTTTTT; CDR3 protein: CASSKQGANEKLFF
D gene: NA; clone size: NA; V gene: TRBV5-8; J gene: TRBJ1-5; CDR3 DNA: TGTGCCAGCAGCTTAATGCATATGACCCACAGCAATCAGCCCCAGCATTTT; CDR3 protein: CASSLMHMTHSNQPQHF
D gene: NA; clone size: NA; V gene: TRBV6-5; J gene: TRBJ1-2; CDR3 DNA: TGTGCCAGCAGCCGAGCGGGGGGCGGCTACACCTTC; CDR3 protein: CASSRAGGGYTF
D gene: TRBD2; clone size: NA; V gene: TRBV11-3; J gene: TRBJ2-1; CDR3 DNA: TGTGCCAGCAGCTCGCGGTGGACTAGCCACTACAATGAGCAGTTCTTC; CDR3 protein: CASSSRWTSHYNEQFF
D gene: TRBD2; clone size: NA; V gene: TRBV7-8; J gene: TRBJ2-2; CDR3 DNA: TGTGCCAGCAGCGAACGGACTAGCGGGAACACCGGGGAGCTGTTTTTT; CDR3 protein: CASSERTSGNTGELFF
D gene: NA; clone size: NA; V gene: TRBV7-9; J gene: TRBJ2-6; CDR3 DNA: TGTGCCAGCAAATGGCAGGGCCCCACTCACTCTGGGGCCAACGTCCTGACTTTC; CDR3 protein: CASKWQGPTHSGANVLTF
D gene: TRBD1; clone size: NA; V gene: TRBV7-8; J gene: TRBJ2-5; CDR3 DNA: TGTGCCAGCAGCTCCACCGGGACAGGGGTGCAAGAGACCCAGTACTTC; CDR3 protein: CASSSTGTGVQETQYF
D gene: TRBD1; clone size: once; V gene: TRBV11-2; J gene: TRBJ2-3; CDR3 DNA: TGTGCCAGCAGCTTAGATGGGGGGACAGGGGAGGGAGATACGCAGTATTTT; CDR3 protein: CASSLDGGTGEGDTQYF
D gene: TRBD2; clone size: NA; V gene: TRBV7-3; J gene: TRBJ2-7; CDR3 DNA: TGTGCCAGCAGCTTAACGCGGGGGGCGAAAGAGCAGTACTTC; CDR3 protein: CASSLTRGAKEQYF
D gene: TRBD2; clone size: NA; V gene: TRBV27; J gene: TRBJ2-7; CDR3 DNA: TGTGCCAGCAGTTCGACGACTAGCGGGAGACCCCCTCCCGAGCAGTACTTC; CDR3 protein: CASSSTTSGRPPPEQYF
D gene: TRBD1; clone size: NA; V gene: TRBV5-1; J gene: TRBJ1-2; CDR3 DNA: TGCGCCAGCAGCCAATTACAGGGGTACTATGGCTACACCTTC; CDR3 protein: CASSQLQGYYGYTF
D gene: TRBD1; clone size: NA; V gene: TRBV28; J gene: TRBJ1-2; CDR3 DNA: TGTGCCAGCAGGAGGACAGGGCGGGGCTACACCTTC; CDR3 protein: CASRRTGRGYTF
D gene: NA; clone size: NA; V gene: TRBV11-2; J gene: TRBJ1-6; CDR3 DNA: TGTGCCAGCAGCTTAGTTCCGGGCTCACCCCTCCACTTT; CDR3 protein: CASSLVPGSPLHF
D gene: NA; clone size: NA; V gene: TRBV3-1/TRBV3-2; J gene: TRBJ1-2; CDR3 DNA: TGTGCCAGCAGCCCTGACCCTAACGGAAACTATGGCTACACCTTC; CDR3 protein: CASSPDPNGNYGYTF
D gene: NA; clone size: NA; V gene: TRBV19; J gene: TRBJ2-1; CDR3 DNA: TGTGCCAGTAGTATAGCGGGCTTATACAATGAGCAGTTCTTC; CDR3 protein: CASSIAGLYNEQFF
D gene: TRBD2; clone size: NA; V gene: TRBV30; J gene: TRBJ2-3; CDR3 DNA: TGTGCCGGGACGACTAGCATCAAGGGAGATACGCAGTATTTT; CDR3 protein: CAGTTSIKGDTQYF
D gene: NA; clone size: NA; V gene: TRBV19; J gene: TRBJ2-1; CDR3 DNA: TGTGCCAGTACCCTCTCAATGGCGGGACTCGTGGATGAGCAGTTCTTC; CDR3 protein: CASTLSMAGLVDEQFF
D gene: NA; clone size: once; V gene: TRBV11-3; J gene: TRBJ1-1; CDR3 DNA: TGTGCCAGCAGCTTAGGAACGGGACAAGGGGTGGTTGACACTGAAGCTTTCTTT; CDR3 protein: CASSLGTGQGVVDTEAFF
D gene: NA; clone size: NA; V gene: TRBV7-9; J gene: TRBJ2-3; CDR3 DNA: TGTGCCAGCAGCTTAGCGCGGGCTAGCACAGATACGCAGTATTTT; CDR3 protein: CASSLARASTDTQYF
D gene: TRBD1; clone size: NA; V gene: TRBV5-6; J gene: TRBJ1-4; CDR3 DNA: TGTGCCAGCAGCTCGGGACAGTTCGGCGAAAAACTGTTTTTT; CDR3 protein: CASSSGQFGEKLFF
D gene: NA; clone size: NA; V gene: TRBV4-1; J gene: TRBJ1-2; CDR3 DNA: TGCGCCAGCAGCCAAGGGGGAACGAACTATGGCTACACCTTC; CDR3 protein: CASSQGGTNYGYTF
D gene: TRBD2; clone size: NA; V gene: TRBV29-1; J gene: TRBJ2-7; CDR3 DNA: TGCAGCGTTGAAAGTCGGACTAGCGCATCCTACGAGCAGTACTTC; CDR3 protein: CSVESRTSASYEQYF
D gene: NA; clone size: NA; V gene: TRBV3-1/TRBV3-2; J gene: TRBJ1-2; CDR3 DNA: TGTGCCAGCAGTCAAGAGTGGCCAGGGAATGGCTACACCTTC; CDR3 protein: CASSQEWPGNGYTF
D gene: NA; clone size: NA; V gene: TRBV29-1; J gene: TRBJ2-1; CDR3 DNA: TGCAGCGGGCGGAGCTCCTACAATGAGCAGTTCTTC; CDR3 protein: CSGRSSYNEQFF
D gene: NA; clone size: NA; V gene: TRBV9; J gene: TRBJ1-1; CDR3 DNA: TGTGCCAGCAGCGTAGCTAACAGTGGAACTGAAGCTTTCTTT; CDR3 protein: CASSVANSGTEAFF
D gene: NA; clone size: NA; V gene: TRBV24-1; J gene: TRBJ2-3; CDR3 DNA: TGTGCCACCAGTGATGGGACTTCCTCCTTAGATACGCAGTATTTT; CDR3 protein: CATSDGTSSLDTQYF
D gene: NA; clone size: NA; V gene: TRBV5-1; J gene: TRBJ1-1; CDR3 DNA: TGCGCCAGCAGCTTGGGGGTCCTTGGAAGCACTGAAGCTTTCTTT; CDR3 protein: CASSLGVLGSTEAFF
D gene: NA; clone size: NA; V gene: TRBV7-9; J gene: TRBJ2-1; CDR3 DNA: TGTGCCAGCAGCATCCTGACCGGGAAGAATGAGCAGTTCTTC; CDR3 protein: CASSILTGKNEQFF
D gene: NA; clone size: NA; V gene: TRBV6-5; J gene: TRBJ2-1; CDR3 DNA: TGTGCCAGCAGTTACTCGAGGAGGAACAATGAGCAGTTCTTC; CDR3 protein: CASSYSRRNNEQFF
D gene: NA; clone size: NA; V gene: TRBV4-1; J gene: TRBJ1-2; CDR3 DNA: TGCGCCACCAGACCCGGAGTTGGGCGCGACTATGGCTACACCTTC; CDR3 protein: CATRPGVGRDYGYTF
D gene: TRBD1; clone size: NA; V gene: TRBV19; J gene: TRBJ1-6; CDR3 DNA: TGTGCCAGTAGCTCAACAGGGGATTCACCCCTCCACTTT; CDR3 protein: CASSSTGDSPLHF
D gene: NA; clone size: NA; V gene: TRBV21-1; J gene: TRBJ1-2; CDR3 DNA: TGTGCCAGCAGCAAAGCGCTTCGGAGACAGGGGGCGACTAACTATGGCTACACCTTC; CDR3 protein: CASSKALRRQGATNYGYTF
D gene: TRBD1; clone size: few; V gene: TRBV7-9; J gene: TRBJ2-5; CDR3 DNA: TGTGCCAGCAGCCTCCCGCCAGGGGGTGAGACCCAGTACTTC; CDR3 protein: CASSLPPGGETQYF